Detailed here is one TCR beta chain. Its antigen is currently unknown. The CDR3 is 14 residues long. Germline V gives CDR1 SGHAT, CDR2 FQNNGV. Donors each contributed one blood sample measuring less than 3 ml. The record originates from a study of monozygotic twins with inflammatory bowel disease. Study-level results: In patient repertoires, differing immunosuppressive treatments may have added some variability.

A 6-nucleotide sample barcode was carried by the UMIs, which template switching added. For each CDR3 protein, TCRdb gives one entry from its re-call of the 5' RACE reads, without DNA. The sample features 70,000 to 95,000 distinct CDR3 sequences, with 6.5% to 9% in its top ten. Sequencing was performed on blood. The chain couples TRBV11-2 to TRBJ2-4; lacking DNA, the TRBD1 call made by TCRdb goes unchecked. The sequence was obtained from a human donor with ulcerative colitis or Crohn's disease, or a healthy co-twin of an affected twin (not recorded which). This CDR3 reads CASGDRTYKNIQYF.